This is a list of T cell receptor beta chains from one sample in a study of graft-versus-host responses after intestinal transplantation. TCRdb keeps only in-frame clones here, not all; method: immunoSEQ multiplex PCR. The sample consists of 130,000 to 150,000 clones, about nine tenths of them appearing once. These receptors have no known antigen. The source material was unstimulated CD4+ T cells sorted from spleen or lymph node cells, sampled before intestinal transplant. These receptors all come from a human donor who received an intestinal transplant. The CDR3 runs from the conserved cysteine through the conserved F or W. Each record gives: J gene, V gene, clone size, D gene, CDR3 DNA, CDR3 protein. D genes are given only for firm matches. Size is stated for part of the rows, as once, few or many counts, or as a class when the clone is expanded.

TRBJ1-3 TRBV4-2 . . TGTGCCAGCAGCCAAGATCAGATTTCTGGAAACACCATATATTTT CASSQDQISGNTIYF
TRBJ2-6 TRBV7-6 . . TGTGCCAGCAGCCCCTCGGTTGGGGCCAACGTCCTGACTTTC CASSPSVGANVLTF
TRBJ2-3 TRBV19 . . TGTGCCAGTAGTAGCACAGGAACGGGGATTAGCACAGATACGCAGTATTTT CASSSTGTGISTDTQYF
TRBJ1-4 TRBV2 . . TGTGCCAGCCGTCGCTTAGAAGCAACTAATGAAAAACTGTTTTTT CASRRLEATNEKLFF
TRBJ2-1 TRBV28 . . TGTGCCAGCAGTTCCCATACGGGGAACGGTCGCGACAATGAGCAGTTCTTC CASSSHTGNGRDNEQFF
TRBJ1-2 TRBV5-4 . . TGTGCCAGCAGCTTGGCGGGCAGGGTGGGCTACACCTTC CASSLAGRVGYTF
TRBJ2-7 TRBV7-6 . . TGTGCCAGCAGCCTCCGCTCGGGGGGCAGCTCCTACGAGCAGTACTTC CASSLRSGGSSYEQYF
TRBJ2-1 TRBV27 . . TGTGCCAGCAGCCCTCTAGGGGGGGCCAGTGAGCAGTTCTTC CASSPLGGASEQFF
TRBJ2-7 TRBV6-1 . . TGTGCCAGCAGAGATGGACTCACTGCGGCTCCCGAGCAGTACTTC CASRDGLTAAPEQYF
TRBJ2-1 TRBV7-3 once . TGTGCCAGCAGCGGTAGACTAACTCGATACAATGAGCAGTTCTTC CASSGRLTRYNEQFF
TRBJ2-1 TRBV4-3 once . TGCGCCAGCAGCCAGGCGAGAGCCTCCAATGAGCAGTTCTTC CASSQARASNEQFF
TRBJ2-3 TRBV12-5 . . TGTGCTAGTGGTTTACAGGGACACCCCACAGATACGCAGTATTTT CASGLQGHPTDTQYF
TRBJ1-4 TRBV4-2 . . TGTGCCAGCAGCCCTTCCCGGGACCTGGGGGAAAAACTGTTTTTT CASSPSRDLGEKLFF
TRBJ2-7 TRBV7-3 . TRBD1 TGTGCCAGCAGCTCGGGACAGGGGGAGCAGTACTTC CASSSGQGEQYF
TRBJ2-5 TRBV19 . . TGTGCCAGTAGTATAGGTGGGGTCGGAGAGACCCAGTACTTC CASSIGGVGETQYF